Listed below are T cell receptor beta chains from one sample, sequenced in a study of blood T cell repertoires in COVID-19. Using immunoSEQ multiplex PCR, the repertoire was profiled, and TCRdb retains in-frame clones only, with some absent. The sample records 200,000 to 300,000 clones, around 89% being singletons. The specimen was PBMCs or T cells enriched from blood (not recorded which). The receptors here all came from a woman aged 25 to 39 who had recovered from COVID-19. CDR3s include the opening cysteine and the closing phenylalanine or tryptophan. Each record gives: CDR3 DNA, CDR3 protein, clone size, CDR3 length, V gene, J gene, D gene. D genes are given only for firm matches. Part of the rows lack a size; the others show once, few, many or a class for expanded clones.

CDR3nt: TGTGCCACCAGTGATTTGCGGGAGGATGAGCAGTACTTC
CDR3aa: CATSDLREDEQYF
abundance: few
len: 13
v_gene: TRBV24-1
j_gene: TRBJ2-7
d_gene: TRBD2

CDR3nt: TGTGCCAGCAGCCAAGATCCTGGGGGGGGCTCCTACAATGAGCAGTTCTTC
CDR3aa: CASSQDPGGGSYNEQFF
abundance: NA
len: 17
v_gene: TRBV3-1/TRBV3-2
j_gene: TRBJ2-1
d_gene: TRBD2

CDR3nt: TGTGCCAGCAGCTTATTGGGACAGGGCGGCTACACCTTC
CDR3aa: CASSLLGQGGYTF
abundance: NA
len: 13
v_gene: TRBV7-2
j_gene: TRBJ1-2
d_gene: TRBD1

CDR3nt: TGTGCCAGCAGCTTAGCCCACAGCAATTATGGCTACACCTTC
CDR3aa: CASSLAHSNYGYTF
abundance: NA
len: 14
v_gene: TRBV7-2
j_gene: TRBJ1-2
d_gene: NA

CDR3nt: TGTGCCAGCAGCTCCGGACTAACTTCCTACGAGCAGTACTTC
CDR3aa: CASSSGLTSYEQYF
abundance: NA
len: 14
v_gene: TRBV3-1/TRBV3-2
j_gene: TRBJ2-7
d_gene: NA

CDR3nt: TGCGCCAGCAGCTATCAGTTTTCTAACTATGGCTACACCTTC
CDR3aa: CASSYQFSNYGYTF
abundance: NA
len: 14
v_gene: TRBV5-1
j_gene: TRBJ1-2
d_gene: NA

CDR3nt: TGTGCCAGCAGCATACAGGGGGCAGGCAATCAGCCCCAGCATTTT
CDR3aa: CASSIQGAGNQPQHF
abundance: NA
len: 15
v_gene: TRBV6-5
j_gene: TRBJ1-5
d_gene: TRBD1

CDR3nt: TGTGCCAGTAGTGTTGGGACAGCTAATGAAAAACTGTTTTTT
CDR3aa: CASSVGTANEKLFF
abundance: NA
len: 14
v_gene: TRBV19
j_gene: TRBJ1-4
d_gene: TRBD1

CDR3nt: TGTGCCAGCAGTTACGGGACACCAAACTCCTACGAGCAGTACTTC
CDR3aa: CASSYGTPNSYEQYF
abundance: NA
len: 15
v_gene: TRBV2
j_gene: TRBJ2-7
d_gene: NA

CDR3nt: TGTGCCAGCAGTTTAACTTCCCAACCCTCGGGGGAAGCTTTCTTT
CDR3aa: CASSLTSQPSGEAFF
abundance: NA
len: 15
v_gene: TRBV6-5
j_gene: TRBJ1-1
d_gene: NA

CDR3nt: TGTGCCAGCAGTTCACAGGGGTCTGGCTACACCTTC
CDR3aa: CASSSQGSGYTF
abundance: NA
len: 12
v_gene: TRBV12-3/TRBV12-4
j_gene: TRBJ1-2
d_gene: TRBD1

CDR3nt: TGTGCCACCGCGGGGGCAGATAGCAATCAGCCCCAGCATTTT
CDR3aa: CATAGADSNQPQHF
abundance: NA
len: 14
v_gene: TRBV19
j_gene: TRBJ1-5
d_gene: NA

CDR3nt: TGTGCCAGCCTGGGGGCGGAGGTAAGGAACGAGCAGTACTTC
CDR3aa: CASLGAEVRNEQYF
abundance: NA
len: 14
v_gene: TRBV6-5
j_gene: TRBJ2-7
d_gene: NA

CDR3nt: TGTGCCAGCAGCGTAGGGGGGGACCGAAGACCTGGAAACACCATATATTTT
CDR3aa: CASSVGGDRRPGNTIYF
abundance: NA
len: 17
v_gene: TRBV9
j_gene: TRBJ1-3
d_gene: NA

CDR3nt: TGTGCCAGCAGGTACAGGGGCGACACTGAAGCTTTCTTT
CDR3aa: CASRYRGDTEAFF
abundance: NA
len: 13
v_gene: TRBV28
j_gene: TRBJ1-1
d_gene: TRBD1

CDR3nt: TGTGCCAGCAGCTCCCCGGAATCAGGGCCGCTCTACAATGAGCAGTTCTTC
CDR3aa: CASSSPESGPLYNEQFF
abundance: NA
len: 17
v_gene: TRBV7-9
j_gene: TRBJ2-1
d_gene: NA

CDR3nt: TGTGCCAGCTCCCGAGGGATCTCTCAATTGAACACTGAAGCTTTCTTT
CDR3aa: CASSRGISQLNTEAFF
abundance: NA
len: 16
v_gene: TRBV18
j_gene: TRBJ1-1
d_gene: NA

CDR3nt: TGTGCCACCTCCGAGGCGGGGGGCCGAGAGCCCCAGCATTTT
CDR3aa: CATSEAGGREPQHF
abundance: NA
len: 14
v_gene: TRBV24-1
j_gene: TRBJ1-5
d_gene: NA

CDR3nt: TGTGCCAGCTCATTCCGGGTCCTTAATCAGCCCCAGCATTTT
CDR3aa: CASSFRVLNQPQHF
abundance: NA
len: 14
v_gene: TRBV28
j_gene: TRBJ1-5
d_gene: NA

CDR3nt: TGTGCCAGCAGCCTCGGACAGGGATCCTACGAGCAGTACTTC
CDR3aa: CASSLGQGSYEQYF
abundance: NA
len: 14
v_gene: TRBV3-1/TRBV3-2
j_gene: TRBJ2-7
d_gene: TRBD1

CDR3nt: TGTGCCAGCAGTGAGGCTTTAGAGGGTCAGCCCCAGCATTTT
CDR3aa: CASSEALEGQPQHF
abundance: NA
len: 14
v_gene: TRBV25-1
j_gene: TRBJ1-5
d_gene: NA

CDR3nt: TGTGCCAGCAGTGGACTAGCGGGAGGGCTCCGGACCTCCTACAATGAGCAGTTCTTC
CDR3aa: CASSGLAGGLRTSYNEQFF
abundance: NA
len: 19
v_gene: TRBV6-1
j_gene: TRBJ2-1
d_gene: TRBD2

CDR3nt: TGTGCCAGCAGTTGGGGGGGAAACTTGAATGAAAAACTGTTTTTT
CDR3aa: CASSWGGNLNEKLFF
abundance: NA
len: 15
v_gene: TRBV28
j_gene: TRBJ1-4
d_gene: NA

CDR3nt: TGTGCCAGCAGCCGCCTGGACGGGAGGGTCGAGCAGTACTTC
CDR3aa: CASSRLDGRVEQYF
abundance: NA
len: 14
v_gene: TRBV6-5
j_gene: TRBJ2-7
d_gene: TRBD2

CDR3nt: TGCGCCAGCAGCCCCCCCGGCCGGTCAGGGACCCAGTACTTC
CDR3aa: CASSPPGRSGTQYF
abundance: NA
len: 14
v_gene: TRBV4-1
j_gene: TRBJ2-5
d_gene: NA

CDR3nt: TGTGCCAGCTCACCTGGGCTGAGCGAGCAGTACTTC
CDR3aa: CASSPGLSEQYF
abundance: NA
len: 12
v_gene: TRBV18
j_gene: TRBJ2-7
d_gene: NA

CDR3nt: TGTGCCAGCAGACCTCTCGCCGGGACATCGGCTGAAGCTTTCTTT
CDR3aa: CASRPLAGTSAEAFF
abundance: NA
len: 15
v_gene: TRBV11-2
j_gene: TRBJ1-1
d_gene: NA

CDR3nt: TGTGCCAGCAGCTTATCTCTAGCGGTGCCGGCTGAGCAGTTCTTC
CDR3aa: CASSLSLAVPAEQFF
abundance: NA
len: 15
v_gene: TRBV11-2
j_gene: TRBJ2-1
d_gene: TRBD2

CDR3nt: TGTGCCAGCAGCTTATATTGGGCCTCTTACGGCAGACAAGAGACCCAGTACTTC
CDR3aa: CASSLYWASYGRQETQYF
abundance: NA
len: 18
v_gene: TRBV7-9
j_gene: TRBJ2-5
d_gene: NA

CDR3nt: TGTGCCAGCAGCTCTACGACAGGGGACTACACAGATACGCAGTATTTT
CDR3aa: CASSSTTGDYTDTQYF
abundance: NA
len: 16
v_gene: TRBV5-8
j_gene: TRBJ2-3
d_gene: NA

CDR3nt: TGTGCCACCGGCGTACAGGGGAAGAGAACCCAGTACTTC
CDR3aa: CATGVQGKRTQYF
abundance: NA
len: 13
v_gene: TRBV24-1
j_gene: TRBJ2-5
d_gene: TRBD1

CDR3nt: TGTGCCAGCAGCCAAGTCCTAGGGGCCCATGGCTACACCTTC
CDR3aa: CASSQVLGAHGYTF
abundance: NA
len: 14
v_gene: TRBV3-1/TRBV3-2
j_gene: TRBJ1-2
d_gene: NA

CDR3nt: TGCGCCAGCAGCCAAGTAAGAGGGCTAAATGAGCAGTTCTTC
CDR3aa: CASSQVRGLNEQFF
abundance: NA
len: 14
v_gene: TRBV4-3
j_gene: TRBJ2-1
d_gene: NA

CDR3nt: TGTGCCACCAGCAAAGGACAGGGGGTTGCTGAAGCTTTCTTT
CDR3aa: CATSKGQGVAEAFF
abundance: NA
len: 14
v_gene: TRBV15
j_gene: TRBJ1-1
d_gene: TRBD1

CDR3nt: TGTGCCAGCAGCTTAAATGCAGCTAACTATGGCTACACCTTC
CDR3aa: CASSLNAANYGYTF
abundance: NA
len: 14
v_gene: TRBV7-3
j_gene: TRBJ1-2
d_gene: NA

CDR3nt: TGTGCCAGCAAACTCCCCGGGACTAGCGGGGCCAGACTGGGCGAGCAGTACTTC
CDR3aa: CASKLPGTSGARLGEQYF
abundance: once
len: 18
v_gene: TRBV27
j_gene: TRBJ2-7
d_gene: TRBD2